The present TCR beta chain was sequenced within a study of blood T cell repertoires in COVID-19. Study as a whole: Samples of COVID-19 (acute and convalescent) were obtained from the United States, Italy and Spain.

Original processing methods: By means of reference gene primer amplification, nucleated cell counts were estimated. Using immunoSEQ multiplex PCR, the repertoire was profiled, and TCRdb retains in-frame clones only, with some absent. Clone size and V and J calls were adopted from that table, with D and trimming inferred from the DNA. The repertoire includes 150,000 or so clones, around 82% of them detected once, and over 5% sits in the top ten. The CDR3 runs 16 residues. The germline V and J ends were trimmed by 3 bases and 4 bases, with 18 bases remaining between them. Germline CDR1 MGHRA, CDR2 YSYEKL. This clone has only a few counts. Everyone who took part was 18 to 89 years old, and they came from over 20 US areas. Two negative PCRs, clearance, or symptom resolution were required of recovered Cohort 3 donors.

This chain links TRBV4-1 with TRBJ1-1, with a weak D call TRBD1 (5 bases). The sequence was obtained from a woman aged 45-65 years who had recovered from COVID-19. The sample comprised PBMCs or T cells enriched from blood (not recorded which). The CDR3 region has the DNA TGCGCCAGCAGCCACCCCGGGGGGGAGAGTGGCACTGAAGCTTTCTTT. Translated: CASSHPGGESGTEAFF.